These 24 T cell receptor beta chains originate from one sample sequenced in a study of CD8 T cells in ankylosing spondylitis. TCRdb processed the 5' RACE reads anew with MiXCR; each CDR3 protein has one entry. The table lists 200,000 to 250,000 distinct CDR3 sequences, around 25% of them singletons, with 5% to 7.5% in the top ten. The specimen sequenced was blood, either unsorted or a sorted T cell fraction (not recorded which). The receptor source for this set is a male donor with ankylosing spondylitis or in good health (not recorded which).

The V call is TRBV20-1, the J call TRBJ2-3; 9 bases are a match to TRBD2. Germline CDR1 reads DFQATT; CDR2 reads SNEGSKA (reference sequence). The length of the CDR3 is 15 residues. V lost 5 bases, J lost 4 bases, and 10 bases stayed unmatched. In nucleotides, the CDR3 is TGCAGTGCTCGTAGCGGGAGTTCTCTCTCAGATACGCAGTATTTT. Protein: CSARSGSSLSDTQYF.

The chain recombines TRBV20-1 with TRBJ2-3; 8 positions agree with TRBD2. Germline-derived CDR1 and CDR2 are DFQATT and SNEGSKA (reference sequence). The CDR3 length is 14 residues. V dropped 3 bases and J dropped 2; count of bases not matched to a gene: 4. The CDR3 reads CSASASGYTDTQYF. The DNA of the CDR3 is TGCAGTGCTAGTGCTAGCGGGTACACAGATACGCAGTATTTT.

J is TRBJ2-1 and V is TRBV10-3, with D unresolved. V lost 2 bases and J 6 bases, leaving 11 bases between the germline ends. This CDR3 comprises 14 residues. CDR1 is ENHRY and CDR2 is SYGVKD in the germline V gene. The CDR3 loop reads CAISEPDRRNEQFF. The DNA for the CDR3 is TGTGCCATCAGTGAGCCCGATAGGCGCAATGAGCAGTTCTTC.

For the CDR3, the DNA is TGCAGCGGCCAGGGGGGGCGCACTGAAGCTTTCTTT. Translation gives CSGQGGRTEAFF. The V gene is TRBV29-1, the J gene TRBJ1-1; 7 bases agree with TRBD1. Trimming removed 7 bases from V and 4 bases from J; junction bases left unmatched: 6. The CDR3 is made up of 12 amino acids. Per the germline V gene, CDR1 is SQVTM and CDR2 is ANQGSEA.

This clonotype was seen many times. The rearrangement joins TRBV11-2 to TRBJ2-3, with 8 bases lining up with TRBD1. The germline V gene has CDR1 SGHAT and CDR2 FQNNGV. The CDR3 covers 14 residues. V shed 4 bases and J 3 bases; nucleotides not matched to a gene: 3. The CDR3 sequence: CASSWDRLTDTQYF. The CDR3, as DNA: TGTGCCAGCAGCTGGGACAGGCTAACAGATACGCAGTATTTT.

This clonotype occurred a few times. The chain is built from TRBV18 and TRBJ2-1; no clear D gene. V was clipped by 6 bases and J by 7 bases, with 16 bases between them. The CDR3 has 14 amino acids. Germline V lookup: CDR1 KGHSH, CDR2 LQKENI. CDR3 region: CASSGNEVLNEQFF. In DNA form, the CDR3 reads TGTGCCAGCTCGGGGAATGAGGTCCTGAATGAGCAGTTCTTC.

V usage is TRBV7-3 and J usage is TRBJ2-3; possible D gene TRBD1, 6 bases. Germline loops: CDR1 SGHTA, CDR2 FQGTGA. The CDR3 sequence is 13 residues long. V lost 5 bases, J lost 7 bases, and 13 bases lay in between. DNA of the CDR3: TGTGCCAGCAGCGCAAACAGGGTCAATACGCAGTATTTT. Protein: CASSANRVNTQYF.

This clonotype has a count of ten or more. J is TRBJ1-2 and V is TRBV5-1, with D tentatively TRBD1 (5 bases). V was pared by 0 bases and J by 4 bases, with 10 bases between. Germline loops: CDR1 SGHRS, CDR2 YFSETQ. The CDR3 loop spans 14 amino acids. In nucleotides, the CDR3 is TGCGCCAGCAGCTTGGACGGAAGGGGCTATGGCTACACCTTC. Its translation: CASSLDGRGYGYTF.

This clonotype has ten or more counts. The V gene is TRBV20-1, the J gene TRBJ2-3, with 11 bases lining up with TRBD1. The CDR3 runs to 14 residues. The V gene's germline CDR1 is DFQATT and CDR2 SNEGSKA (reference sequence). The junction had 4 bases not matched to a gene; V was cut back by 3 bases and J by 5 bases. The CDR3 here is CSARDRGRGDTQYF. The CDR3 DNA reads TGCAGTGCTAGGGACAGGGGGCGCGGAGATACGCAGTATTTT.

This clonotype has at least ten counts. The rearrangement uses TRBV11-1 and TRBJ2-5; 9 bases agree with TRBD2. The CDR3 extends over 16 amino acids. Germline loops: CDR1 SGHAT, CDR2 FQDESV (reference sequence). V shed 4 bases and J 2 bases; nucleotides not matched to a gene: 8. CDR3 sequence (DNA): TGTGCCAGCAGCTCTATAGAGCGGGAGGAGCAAGAGACCCAGTACTTC. Translated: CASSSIEREEQETQYF.

As concerns this clonotype: Possible read error: a much larger clone is one base away. The rearrangement links TRBV10-3 to TRBJ1-1, with 9 positions matching TRBD1. Per the germline V gene, CDR1 is ENHRY and CDR2 is SYGVKD. The CDR3 spans 16 residues. Germline trimming cut 6 bases from V and 0 bases from J; bases unmatched to any gene: 8. The CDR3 DNA reads as TGTGCCATCAGCAACCAGGACAGGGGAATGAACACTGAAGCTTTCTTT. It specifies CAISNQDRGMNTEAFF.

This clonotype came up a few times. This chain uses TRBV7-2 with TRBJ2-1, with 12 bases lining up with TRBD2. Germline V gives CDR1 SGHTA, CDR2 FQGNSA. The CDR3 totals 14 residues. The trim removed 8 bases at V and 15 bases at J, leaving 14 bases unmatched. CDR3 nucleotide sequence: TGTGCCAGCGCAACCGGGACTAGCGGGCCAAGTGTGTTCTTC. Protein sequence: CASATGTSGPSVFF.

Of note for this clonotype: A read error may be the cause here, since a much bigger clone is one base away. The chain is built from TRBV12-3 or TRBV12-4 and TRBJ2-1; 7 nucleotides line up with TRBD1. CDR3 size: 15 residues. V dropped 2 bases and J dropped 9; count of bases not matched to a gene: 10. CDR3 sequence: CASSLSGTASSEQFF. CDR3 nucleotides: TGTGCCAGCAGTTTATCCGGGACAGCATCCAGTGAGCAGTTCTTC.

V gene TRBV5-1 combines with J gene TRBJ2-7; 13 nucleotides match TRBD2. The germline gives CDR1 SGHRS, CDR2 YFSETQ. V lost 0 bases to trimming and J lost 9 bases; unmatched junction nucleotides: 3. The CDR3 spans 14 residues. The CDR3 DNA follows: TGCGCCAGCAGCTTGGAAGGGACTAGCGGGATGCAGTACTTC. It yields the protein CASSLEGTSGMQYF.

This clonotype was counted ten times or more. The V and J genes are TRBV5-1 and TRBJ2-7; TRBD2 might be the D (6 bases). V lost 0 bases and J 4 bases, leaving 14 bases between the germline ends. The CDR3 is 15 residues long. Germline V gene data show CDR1 as SGHRS and CDR2 as YFSETQ. The DNA of the CDR3 is TGCGCCAGCAGCTTGGGCGGGACGGAAAAATACGAGCAGTACTTC. Translation: CASSLGGTEKYEQYF.

At least ten counts were recorded for this clonotype. Since a much larger clone is just one base distant, this may be a read error. This chain uses TRBV7-9 with TRBJ2-3; no definite D call. CDR3 length: 11 residues. The V gene lost 3 bases and the J gene lost 4 bases, with 2 bases spanning the gap. Germline V gene lookup returns CDR1 SEHNR and CDR2 FQNEAQ (reference sequence). The CDR3 sequence: CASSFADTQYF. In DNA form, the CDR3 reads TGTGCCAGCAGCTTCGCAGATACGCAGTATTTT.

About this clonotype itself: With a much larger clone just one base away, this may be a read error. This chain uses TRBV29-1 with TRBJ2-2; a weak D match, TRBD2 (5 bases). CDR1 is SQVTM, CDR2 ANQGSEA, per germline. Trimming left V 4 bases short and J 7 bases short, with 16 bases between. The CDR3 length is 14 residues. DNA for the CDR3: TGCAGCGTTGCCGGACTGGGAAGTCACGGGGAGCTGTTTTTT. The encoded protein is CSVAGLGSHGELFF.

The V call is TRBV5-6, the J call TRBJ2-5; D remains ambiguous. The CDR3 length is 13 residues. Germline CDR1 SGHDT, CDR2 YYEEEE. V lost 0 bases and J lost 3, with 6 bases in between. The CDR3 DNA reads TGTGCCAGCAGCTTGGAGCGTAAAGAGACCCAGTACTTC. Protein product: CASSLERKETQYF.

This clonotype was found a few times. The rearrangement joins TRBV10-3 to TRBJ1-2; weak D call: TRBD1 (6 bases). Trimming removed 6 bases from V and 6 bases from J, with 14 bases in between. The germline gives CDR1 ENHRY, CDR2 SYGVKD. The CDR3 runs to 13 residues. The CDR3 sequence: CAIRSRDTDGYTF. For the CDR3, the DNA is TGTGCCATCAGATCCCGGGACACAGATGGCTACACCTTC.

The rearrangement uses TRBV18 and TRBJ2-7; 9 bases are shared with TRBD2. The CDR3 runs 15 residues. Germline V lookup: CDR1 KGHSH, CDR2 LQKENI. V trimming: 3 bases; J trimming: 2 bases; junction bases outside the gene matches: 5. This chain's CDR3 is CASSPRTSETYEQYF. CDR3 in DNA: TGTGCCAGCTCACCCAGGACTAGCGAAACCTACGAGCAGTACTTC.

The chain carries TRBV25-1 and TRBJ2-7; D is ambiguous. V shed 3 bases and J shed 5 bases, with 8 bases lying between them. Germline V gene sequence: CDR1 MGHDK, CDR2 SYGVNS. The CDR3 is 12 residues long. CDR3 nucleotides: TGTGCCAGCAGTGACGGGTTCGACGAGCAGTACTTC. Its protein is CASSDGFDEQYF.

In the case of this clonotype: Its ends do not fully match the called genes, so a read error is possible. The chain is built from TRBV11-2 and TRBJ2-3; 16 bases line up with TRBD2. Looked up from germline, CDR1 is SGHAT and CDR2 is FQNNGV. The CDR3 runs to 16 residues. In DNA form, the CDR3 reads TGTGCCAGCATCTTAGGGACTAGCGGGAGGGCAGATACGCAGTATTTT. Residues: CASILGTSGRADTQYF.

This clonotype was observed a few times. The chain links TRBV5-1 to TRBJ2-3; 11 bases agree with TRBD2. There are 14 residues in the CDR3. V lost 4 bases and J lost 7; bases outside the gene matches: 5. Germline V CDR1 and CDR2: SGHRS, YFSETQ. CDR3 sequence reads: CASSLAGGLNTQYF. The CDR3 DNA reads TGCGCCAGCAGCCTAGCGGGGGGTTTGAATACGCAGTATTTT.

This clonotype has at least ten counts. This CDR3 is CASRGPRITGELFF. The CDR3 coding sequence is TGTGCCAGTCGCGGCCCCCGGATCACCGGGGAGCTGTTTTTT. The rearrangement joins TRBV7-2 to TRBJ2-2; no definite D call. CDR3 length equals 14 residues. CDR1 is SGHTA, CDR2 FQGNSA, per germline. Trimming took 9 bases from V and 4 from J, leaving 15 bases between them.